Presented here are 12 T cell receptor beta chains from one specimen sequenced in a study of cytomegalovirus exposure and HLA in healthy donors (TCRdb year 2017). Receptor libraries were prepared by the immunoSEQ multiplex PCR assay. For the multiplex PCR, a mixture combining 60 forward primers for TCR Vbeta segments and 13 reverse primers for TCR Jbeta segments was used. TCRdb holds this immuneACCESS table with in-frame rearrangements only. Some clones are missing; in checked studies, unresolved V genes explain under half, and the rest has no known cause. In this sample the table shows about 180,000 clones, approximately 80% of which occur a single time. The ten largest clones take up about 2.4% of the sample. The sample consisted of PBMCs. These TCRs come from a male donor in good health and CMV-seronegative.

The J gene is TRBJ1-4, the V gene TRBV9; TRBD1 is a possible D gene (5 bases). This CDR3 has 14 amino acids. The V and J ends lost 0 bases and 10 bases respectively, with 13 bases between them. Germline loops: CDR1 SGDLS, CDR2 YYNGEE. CDR3 in amino acids: CASSVETAGGKLFF. CDR3 in DNA: TGTGCCAGCAGCGTAGAAACGGCGGGGGGAAAACTGTTTTTT.

The chain joins TRBV19 to TRBJ2-3, with TRBD2 identical over 7 bases. Losses at the gene ends were 5 bases for V and 2 bases for J; bases not matched to a gene: 10. CDR1 is LNHDA and CDR2 is SQIVND in the germline V gene (reference sequence). The CDR3 has 16 residues. CDR3 loop: CASSPRLAWDTDTQYF. CDR3 bases: TGTGCCAGTAGTCCCCGACTAGCTTGGGACACAGATACGCAGTATTTT.

This chain links TRBV19 with TRBJ1-2, with 10 bases matching TRBD1. The CDR3 has 15 residues. Trimming cost V 4 bases and J 4 bases; bases outside gene matches: 6. The germline V gene encodes CDR1 LNHDA and CDR2 SQIVND (reference sequence). Here the CDR3 DNA reads TGTGCCAGTAGTAACCGGGACAGGGGAGGCTATGGCTACACCTTC. The encoded protein is CASSNRDRGGYGYTF.

This clone was seen once. The genes are TRBV16 and TRBJ1-6; tentatively, D is TRBD1 (5 bases). The ends were cut back, 3 bases at V and 6 bases at J, with 15 bases in the middle. This CDR3 has 16 amino acids. Germline V gene data show CDR1 as KGHSY and CDR2 as FQNENV. The CDR3 DNA reads TGTGCCAGCAGCCAGAGAACAGGCGGAACTAATTCACCCCTCCACTTT. It encodes CASSQRTGGTNSPLHF.

The J gene is TRBJ1-1, the V gene TRBV5-6, with a possible D match to TRBD1 (6 bases). Looked up from germline, CDR1 is SGHDT and CDR2 is YYEEEE. V shed 2 bases and J shed 0 bases, with 14 bases lying between them. The CDR3 totals 16 residues. The chain's CDR3 is CASSLGQGTMNTEAFF. CDR3 DNA: TGTGCCAGCAGCTTAGGGCAGGGGACTATGAACACTGAAGCTTTCTTT.

The chain joins TRBV5-1 to TRBJ1-1; D gene uncertain. CDR1 is SGHRS and CDR2 is YFSETQ in the germline V gene. The V end was cut by 4 bases, the J end by 3 bases, with 7 bases between. The CDR3 totals 12 residues. CDR3: CASSPGDTEAFF. The CDR3 nucleotides are TGCGCCAGCAGCCCGGGAGACACTGAAGCTTTCTTT.

The V call is TRBV5-4, the J call TRBJ2-2; TRBD1 might be the D (6 bases). The CDR3 loop spans 17 amino acids. Germline CDR1 and CDR2: SGHNT and YYREEE (reference sequence). Trimming cost V 1 base and J 6 bases, with 19 bases left between them. The DNA of the CDR3 is TGTGCCAGCAGCTTGAAAATAACAGGGTTAGTCGCCGGGGAGCTGTTTTTT. This translates into CASSLKITGLVAGELFF.

The genes are TRBV7-2 and TRBJ2-3; no definite D call. V shed 2 bases and J shed 2 bases, with 11 bases lying between them. CDR3 size: 15 residues. Looked up from germline, CDR1 is SGHTA and CDR2 is FQGNSA. This CDR3 is CASSLNPVLTDTQYF. The CDR3 DNA sequence: TGTGCCAGCAGCTTAAATCCAGTCCTCACAGATACGCAGTATTTT.

The J gene is TRBJ1-1, the V gene TRBV7-8, with D perhaps TRBD1 (6 bases). Germline-derived CDR1 and CDR2 are SGHVS and FQNEAQ. The CDR3 is 14 amino acids. Trimming pared 5 bases from V and 2 bases from J, leaving 12 bases between. The CDR3 reads CASSRRTANTEAFF. The CDR3 region has the DNA TGTGCCAGCAGCAGACGGACAGCTAACACTGAAGCTTTCTTT.

This clone showed up just once. This sequence joins TRBV5-1 and TRBJ2-3; 16 nucleotides match TRBD2. The CDR3 loop spans 17 amino acids. V trimming: 4 bases; J trimming: 1 base; junction bases outside the gene matches: 3. Germline V gives CDR1 SGHRS, CDR2 YFSETQ. This chain's CDR3 is CASSGTSGRARTDTQYF. The CDR3 coding sequence is TGCGCCAGCAGCGGGACTAGCGGGAGGGCCCGCACAGATACGCAGTATTTT.

This rearrangement joins TRBV5-1 to TRBJ2-5; 8 bases are a match to TRBD1. V shed 3 bases, J shed 5 bases, and the junction held 3 bases outside the gene matches. This CDR3 contains 13 residues. Germline V gene sequence: CDR1 SGHRS, CDR2 YFSETQ. The CDR3 region is CASSWTGSETQYF. The CDR3 nucleotides are TGCGCCAGCAGCTGGACAGGGAGTGAGACCCAGTACTTC.

The chain has TRBV6-5 and TRBJ2-3, with 8 bases fitting TRBD2. There are 13 residues in the CDR3. Germline trimming cut 2 bases from V and 11 bases from J; bases unmatched to any gene: 6. Looked up from germline, CDR1 is MNHEY and CDR2 is SVGAGI. This CDR3 is CASSYRDGGGQYF. CDR3 in DNA: TGTGCCAGCAGTTACAGGGACGGGGGGGGGCAGTATTTT.